This T cell receptor beta chain originates from a study of T cells in localized non-small cell lung cancer. Broader study findings: In adjacent lung, a median about 50 of the top 100 tumor clones were found. Since sequencing was restricted to only one region of the tumor, intratumor heterogeneity remains a possibility.

As for this clone: Its antigen is still unknown.

The repertoire was sequenced with immunoSEQ multiplex PCR; TCRdb's copy has only in-frame clones and lacks some. This sample has fewer than 25,000 clones; 80% to 90% occur once, and the top ten carry over 0.95%. Trimming removed 3 bases from V and 4 bases from J, with 13 bases in between. Germline V gives CDR1 SGHDT, CDR2 YYEEEE. The CDR3 is made up of 14 amino acids. The receptor was isolated from a woman aged 40 to 75 with stage I lung adenocarcinoma. This chain connects TRBV5-6 to TRBJ1-1; D is perhaps TRBD1 (5 bases). Sequenced material: peripheral blood, taken before any cancer treatment. CDR3 DNA: TGTGCCAGCAGCTGGGGTCGCGGGGCCACTGAAGCTTTCTTT. Amino acid sequence: CASSWGRGATEAFF.